This T cell receptor (beta chain) emerged from a study of T cells in Graves' hyperthyroidism and ophthalmopathy (dated by TCRdb to between 2019 and 2020). Context from the whole study: A discovery cohort of about a hundred patients, about 40 with Graves' ophthalmopathy and approximately 55 with stable Graves' hyperthyroidism, was used to find distinguishing TCR V-J signatures. Prospective prediction of ophthalmopathy was tested in an independent validation cohort consisting of 18 to 20 hyperthyroidism patients and approximately 16 patients who later progressed to ophthalmopathy. The approximately 100 discovery patients were randomly divided into training and test sets at a 7:3 ratio. The study also compared thyroid tissue and blood T-cell repertoires from roughly 6 Graves' hyperthyroidism patients. Following sampling, methimazole starting at 30 mg daily was given to hyperthyroidism patients, and high-dose intravenous methylprednisolone was given to ophthalmopathy patients. The paper describes TCR Vbeta CDR3 sequencing of 135 peripheral blood samples, made up of 43 ophthalmopathy patients, over 70 hyperthyroidism patients and 17 progressor patients.

This clonotype is a singleton in its sample. No cognate antigen has been identified for it. The input lacks base qualities; no much larger clone sits a single base away. Weak support is all one read offers. The CDR1 and CDR2 encoded by the germline V gene are SGHTA and FQGNSA. The CDR3, cysteine through phenylalanine, is 12 amino acids long. CDR3 DNA only is kept here, 36 bases in frame from base 1. V loses 5 bases, J loses 7 bases, and the germline ends lie 12 bases apart. Stable Graves' hyperthyroidism was defined as no progression to ophthalmopathy during 18 months of follow-up. Hyperthyroidism patients were newly diagnosed, had a disease duration of under 2 months, and were aged 18 to 65 years. Exclusion was applied to patients with uncontrolled infections, other autoimmune diseases, pregnancy or lactation. Clinical symptoms, serum thyroxine and TRAb, thyroid ultrasound, and orbital computed tomography formed the basis for the diagnoses. Total RNA was extracted using Trizol reagent, and RNA quality was assessed on an Agilent 2100 Bioanalyzer.

Amplification of TCR beta CDR3 regions was carried out from RNA transcripts. A first-round RT-PCR of the TCR CDR3 used the HTBI primer set with the Qiagen OneStep RT-PCR kit. A second multiplex PCR round built the libraries, followed by size selection and purification. Libraries were sequenced paired-end with 100 bp reads on an Illumina HiSeq2000. The authors processed their data as follows. SOAPnuke was used to process the raw data, removing reads that contained adapters or uncalled bases, had a mean Phred below 15, or lacked an exact match to the constant primer or identifier. High-quality paired reads were merged with COPE v1.2.5, and unique nucleotide sequences were defined as clonotypes. MiTCR v1.1 was used to align clonotypes to the IMGT TRBV, TRBD and TRBJ reference segments. The analysis was restricted to V-J combinations with a frequency above 0.0001, which together covered 99.2% of the repertoires. The TCS score was defined as the ratio of F50 (clonal expansion) to E x V (chaos), calculated using BLOSUM62-based TCRdist between CDR3 peptides within each V-J. Welch's t-statistics and random forest reduced 450 to 600 V-J features to about 12, which were used in a naive Bayes classifier (R e1071). Thyroid-blood repertoire similarity was quantified with the Morisita-Horn index. TCRdb itself trimmed the public reads at Q25 with fastp, ran MiXCR and retained productive beta chains. Rows with a matching CDR3 protein are joined into one entry that keeps the most common DNA and genes. TCRdb's processing, not the study's, gives the V and J calls here. This sample is represented by a few hundred thousand distinct CDR3 sequences; around 42% of them were singletons. Roughly 8.2% of the sample is in the top ten clones.

Study-wide conclusions, independent of this receptor: Most expanded thyroid clonotypes (frequency above 0.001) were also found in blood, which suggests that blood repertoires may mirror thyroid immune responses. During validation, the model predicted progression to ophthalmopathy a median of around 6 months ahead of onset, with around 71% sensitivity and under 85% specificity. A 13 V-J signature model separated ophthalmopathy from stable hyperthyroidism, with approximately 87% sensitivity and around 84% specificity in cross-validation and 80%/75% in testing. No statistical method was used to set the sample size in advance, and investigators knew the group allocation.

This sequence originates from a woman between 18 and 30 years old with Graves' hyperthyroidism. Specimen: peripheral blood or thyroid tissue (not recorded which). The chain links TRBV7-2 with TRBJ2-7; the D gene cannot be named for sure. CDR3 sequence: CASSVTPGEQYF. The nucleotide sequence is given as TGTGCCAGCAGCGTAACACCTGGAGAGCAGTACTTC.